This TCR beta chain was sequenced during a study of OX40 agonist ivuxolimab in advanced cancers. Here immunoSEQ multiplex PCR was the method, and the copy in TCRdb shows in-frame clones only, minus some. The table records approximately 63,000 clones, around 87% of them present only once. The germline CDR1 and CDR2 sequences are MNHEY and SMNVEV (reference sequence). V lost 2 bases and J lost 4, with 11 bases in between. This CDR3 comprises 14 residues. With regard to this clone: Its antigen is unknown.

General study findings and limits: In CD8+ T cells, expanded clones were on average more numerous than in CD4+.

The chain combines TRBV27 with TRBJ1-1; D is undetermined. Sequenced here: CD4+ or CD8+ T cells sorted from blood, sampled in a trial of the OX40 agonist ivuxolimab. The sequence came from an adult with an advanced solid tumor such as melanoma, head and neck, liver or kidney cancer. The DNA for the CDR3 is TGTGCCAGCAGTTTAGTTATTGGTAGCACTGAAGCTTTCTTT. Its translation: CASSLVIGSTEAFF.